One sample yielded the 18 T cell receptor beta chains listed below, sequenced in a study of STAT5B mutations in CD4+ large granular lymphocyte leukemia. Repertoires were generated with immunoSEQ multiplex PCR, while TCRdb's copy carries only in-frame clones and drops some. The data hold 37,000 or so clones, with 70% to 90% observed a single time. The specimen was CD4+ T cells from blood buffy coats. The receptors were sampled from a human donor in good health.

The chain combines TRBV4-3 with TRBJ2-5; D not resolved. The germline V gene has CDR1 LGHNA and CDR2 YSLEER. The CDR3 length is 15 residues. V gave up 0 bases and J gave up 7 bases, with 15 bases separating them. The CDR3 sequence is CASSQEWRQSGTQYF. The CDR3 region has the DNA TGCGCCAGCAGCCAAGAATGGCGGCAGTCCGGGACCCAGTACTTC.

The CDR3 here is CASSPWGGRVGEQYF. The DNA of the CDR3 is TGTGCCAGCAGCCCATGGGGCGGGAGGGTAGGCGAGCAGTACTTC. The V gene is TRBV7-2, the J gene TRBJ2-7, with TRBD2 identical over 9 bases. This CDR3 spans 15 amino acids. V lost 5 bases to trimming and J lost 6 bases; unmatched junction nucleotides: 11. CDR1 SGHTA and CDR2 FQGNSA come from the germline V gene. The full variable domain, completed using reference TRBV7-2 and TRBJ2-7, is GAGVSQSPSNKVTEKGKDVELRCDPISGHTALYWYRQSLGQGLEFLIYFQGNSAPDKSGLPSDRFSAERTGGSVSTLTIQRTQQEDSAVYLCASSPWGGRVGEQYFGPGTRLTVT.

DNA of the CDR3: TGTGCCAGCAGCCTGGGGACGGAAGCGAACACCGGGGAGCTGTTTTTT. Its translation: CASSLGTEANTGELFF. The chain carries TRBV7-2 and TRBJ2-2; D is perhaps TRBD1 or TRBD2 (5 bases each). The CDR3 loop spans 16 amino acids. Germline V CDR1 and CDR2: SGHTA, FQGNSA. V shed 5 bases and J shed 0 bases, with 13 bases lying between them.

The chain uses TRBV27 and TRBJ1-2, with a tentative D call TRBD1 (6 bases). The V and J ends lost 3 bases and 0 bases respectively, with 14 bases between them. The CDR3 contains 16 residues. Germline V gene sequence: CDR1 MNHEY, CDR2 SMNVEV (reference sequence). CDR3 protein: CASSFRGARANYGYTF. The CDR3 DNA sequence: TGTGCCAGCAGTTTTCGGGGGGCGCGGGCTAACTATGGCTACACCTTC.

This chain joins TRBV14 and TRBJ1-4, with D unclear. V lost 1 base and J lost 12, with 12 bases in between. The CDR3 runs to 13 residues. The germline V gene encodes CDR1 SGHDN and CDR2 FVKESK. As DNA, the CDR3 is TGTGCCAGCAGCCAAGGCAGTTGGGAACAACTGTTTTTT. Translating gives CASSQGSWEQLFF.

The chain carries TRBV7-9 and TRBJ2-7; TRBD1 aligns across 10 bases. V was clipped by 3 bases and J by 6 bases; unmatched bases: 2. Germline V CDR1 and CDR2: SEHNR, FQNEAQ (reference sequence). The length of the CDR3 is 13 residues. The CDR3 DNA sequence: TGTGCCAGCAGCTTGGACAGGGGGAGCGAGCAGTACTTC. Encoded protein: CASSLDRGSEQYF.

The chain links TRBV20-1 to TRBJ1-5, with 7 bases that match TRBD1. The J segment lost 11 bases and the V segment lost 6 bases, leaving 7 bases of the junction unmatched. The length of the CDR3 is 11 residues. CDR1 is DFQATT, CDR2 SNEGSKA, per germline (reference sequence). CDR3 sequence reads: CSAKTGPSQHF. The CDR3, as DNA: TGCAGTGCCAAGACAGGGCCGTCCCAGCATTTT.

This clone was observed a few times. The chain has TRBV6-5 and TRBJ2-3, with D maybe TRBD2 (6 bases). The V and J ends lost 4 bases and 3 bases respectively, with 8 bases between them. Germline V gene sequence: CDR1 MNHEY, CDR2 SVGAGI. This CDR3 has 13 residues. The CDR3 reads CASSSLATDTQYF. The CDR3 bases are TGTGCCAGCAGTTCGCTAGCGACAGATACGCAGTATTTT.

This chain uses TRBV6-1 with TRBJ1-3; tentative D call: TRBD1 (6 bases). The germline V gene encodes CDR1 MNHNS and CDR2 SASEGT. Trimming took 6 bases from V and 0 from J, leaving 12 bases between them. The CDR3 length is 15 residues. The CDR3 reads CASRRDTVSGNTIYF. CDR3 sequence (DNA): TGTGCCAGCAGACGGGACACGGTCTCTGGAAACACCATATATTTT.

The chain links TRBV27 to TRBJ2-6; D call uncertain. Germline CDR1 and CDR2: MNHEY and SMNVEV (reference sequence). CDR3 length: 14 residues. V lost 5 bases to trimming and J lost 4 bases, with 9 bases between them. CDR3 bases: TGTGCCAGCAGTGATATGACCGGGGCCAACGTCCTGACTTTC. Translating gives CASSDMTGANVLTF.

V is TRBV2 and J is TRBJ1-2, with D hard to call. The CDR3 has 13 residues. With 6 bases removed from V and 1 base from J, the gap between germline ends came to 9 bases. Germline loops: CDR1 SNHLY, CDR2 FYNNEI. In nucleotides, the CDR3 is TGTGCCAGCAGCCCTGACATTAACTATGGCTACACCTTC. Its protein is CASSPDINYGYTF.

The rearrangement links TRBV9 to TRBJ2-2, with 7 bases aligning to TRBD1. V lost 3 bases and J lost 0; bases outside the gene matches: 2. The CDR3 runs to 15 residues. The germline gives CDR1 SGDLS, CDR2 YYNGEE. The CDR3 is CASSAGQPNTGELFF. The CDR3 region has the DNA TGTGCCAGCAGCGCGGGACAGCCGAACACCGGGGAGCTGTTTTTT.

The chain is built from TRBV7-9 and TRBJ2-7; 9 bases match TRBD1. This CDR3 is 15 amino acids long. With 5 bases clipped from V and 3 bases from J, the junction kept 8 bases outside the gene matches. Germline V gives CDR1 SEHNR, CDR2 FQNEAQ (reference sequence). DNA for the CDR3: TGTGCCAGCAGCCTCGTCGGGACAGGGTTCTACGAGCAGTACTTC. It specifies CASSLVGTGFYEQYF.

This chain uses TRBV7-8 with TRBJ1-5, with unresolved D. This CDR3 is 19 amino acids long. The V gene's germline CDR1 is SGHVS and CDR2 FQNEAQ. The V gene lost 0 bases and the J gene lost 2 bases, with 20 bases spanning the gap. The CDR3 spells CASSLARARGPGGNQPQHF. DNA of the CDR3: TGTGCCAGCAGCTTAGCGCGAGCGCGGGGTCCTGGAGGCAATCAGCCCCAGCATTTT.

A single count supports this clone. V and J are TRBV7-2 and TRBJ2-5; 14 positions agree with TRBD2. J was trimmed by 5 bases and V by 3 bases; bases with no gene match: 5. The CDR3 totals 16 residues. The germline V gene encodes CDR1 SGHTA and CDR2 FQGNSA. The CDR3 region is CASSLGTSGSLETQYF. In DNA form, the CDR3 reads TGTGCCAGCAGCTTGGGGACTAGCGGGAGTCTGGAGACCCAGTACTTC.

This rearrangement joins TRBV5-8 to TRBJ2-3; no reliable D call. The CDR3 is 13 residues long. Trimming took 4 bases from V and 4 from J, leaving 10 bases between them. Germline CDR1 is SGHTS and CDR2 is YDEGEE. In DNA form, the CDR3 reads TGTGCCAGCAGCCCCAGGATGGCAGATACGCAGTATTTT. It specifies CASSPRMADTQYF.

The rearrangement joins TRBV29-1 to TRBJ2-4; 11 bases align to TRBD2. V shed 7 bases and J 7 bases; nucleotides not matched to a gene: 3. This CDR3 spans 12 amino acids. CDR1 and CDR2 (germline): SQVTM, ANQGSEA. CDR3 coding DNA: TGCAGCGGTTCTAGCGGGAGGAACATTCAGTACTTC. This encodes CSGSSGRNIQYF.

The chain employs TRBV4-3 and TRBJ1-1; D gene unclear. The germline V gene has CDR1 LGHNA and CDR2 YSLEER. The CDR3 has 17 residues. Trimming left V 1 base short and J 0 bases short, with 15 bases between. CDR3 in amino acids: CASSQGEGTPLNTEAFF. CDR3 DNA sequence: TGCGCCAGCAGCCAAGGGGAGGGTACCCCTTTGAACACTGAAGCTTTCTTT.